A selection of T cell receptor beta chains follows, all from one sample in a study of CD8 T cells in ankylosing spondylitis. TCRdb fed the 5' RACE reads into MiXCR, producing one record per CDR3 protein. The sample has around 320,000 distinct CDR3 sequences, about 20% seen once. The sample taken for sequencing was blood, either unsorted or a sorted T cell fraction (not recorded which). The receptors were gathered from a female donor with ankylosing spondylitis or in good health (not recorded which). CDR3s include the opening cysteine and the closing phenylalanine or tryptophan. The order of the fields is V gene, D gene, J gene, clone size, CDR3 DNA, CDR3 protein. D genes are given only for firm matches. Clone size is not always given. Where it is, it says once, few, many or a class for expanded clones.

v_call: TRBV2
d_call: TRBD1
j_call: TRBJ2-5
clone_size: .
cdr3_nt: TGTGCCAGCAGGCCTGACAGGGCTAGGGAGACCCAGTACTTC
cdr3_aa: CASRPDRARETQYF

v_call: TRBV7-2
d_call: .
j_call: TRBJ2-7
clone_size: .
cdr3_nt: TGTGCCAGCAGCTTAGGTAGGAACTCCTACGAGCAGTACTTC
cdr3_aa: CASSLGRNSYEQYF

v_call: TRBV7-2
d_call: .
j_call: TRBJ1-6
clone_size: .
cdr3_nt: TGTGCCAGCAGCTCCCCGACAGGCCATAATTCACCCCTCCACTTT
cdr3_aa: CASSSPTGHNSPLHF

v_call: TRBV5-1
d_call: .
j_call: TRBJ2-5
clone_size: few
cdr3_nt: TGCGCCAGCAGCTTCGGACAGCTAGAGACCCAGTACTTC
cdr3_aa: CASSFGQLETQYF

v_call: TRBV5-6
d_call: .
j_call: TRBJ2-6
clone_size: .
cdr3_nt: TGTGCCAGCAGCCGTTTCTCTGGGGCCAACGTCCTGACTTTC
cdr3_aa: CASSRFSGANVLTF

v_call: TRBV20-1
d_call: .
j_call: TRBJ1-1
clone_size: few
cdr3_nt: TGCAGTGCTACAGCAGACACTGAAGCTTTCTTT
cdr3_aa: CSATADTEAFF

v_call: TRBV7-2
d_call: TRBD1
j_call: TRBJ1-2
clone_size: few
cdr3_nt: TGTGCCAGCAGCCCCCGGACAGGGGGCAGAGGAGGCTACACCTTC
cdr3_aa: CASSPRTGGRGGYTF

v_call: TRBV20-1
d_call: .
j_call: TRBJ2-7
clone_size: .
cdr3_nt: TGCAGTGCGGGGACGGCCCCCCACTACGAGCAGTACTTC
cdr3_aa: CSAGTAPHYEQYF

v_call: TRBV6-5
d_call: .
j_call: TRBJ1-3
clone_size: .
cdr3_nt: TGTGCCAGCAGTTCCCCCCGAACTGGAAACACCATATATTTT
cdr3_aa: CASSSPRTGNTIYF

v_call: TRBV25-1
d_call: .
j_call: TRBJ2-1
clone_size: .
cdr3_nt: TGTGCCAGCAGTGAATGGTCAGGGGAGGGTAGATGGGATGAGCAGTTCTTC
cdr3_aa: CASSEWSGEGRWDEQFF

v_call: TRBV20-1
d_call: .
j_call: TRBJ1-4
clone_size: .
cdr3_nt: TGCAGTGCTAGAGATGGCTCCTACTTAAATGAAAAACTGTTTTTT
cdr3_aa: CSARDGSYLNEKLFF

v_call: TRBV6-5
d_call: .
j_call: TRBJ2-7
clone_size: few
cdr3_nt: TGTGCCAGCAGTTACTCTTTGGCAGGCTCCTACGAGCAGTACTTC
cdr3_aa: CASSYSLAGSYEQYF

v_call: TRBV28
d_call: .
j_call: TRBJ1-3
clone_size: .
cdr3_nt: TGTGCCAGCAGAGCACCGGACAGAAACACCATATATTTT
cdr3_aa: CASRAPDRNTIYF

v_call: TRBV20-1
d_call: TRBD2
j_call: TRBJ2-1
clone_size: few
cdr3_nt: TGCAGTGCTACCCGGACTAGCGGGAGATCAGATGAGCAGTTCTTC
cdr3_aa: CSATRTSGRSDEQFF

v_call: TRBV20-1
d_call: .
j_call: TRBJ2-2
clone_size: .
cdr3_nt: TGCAGTGCTAGCCAGTCCCAGGGGATCCTGAACACCGGGGAGCTGTTTTTT
cdr3_aa: CSASQSQGILNTGELFF

v_call: TRBV4-3
d_call: .
j_call: TRBJ2-3
clone_size: .
cdr3_nt: TGCGCCAGTTCCCGGGACGCCCAGGGAGATACGCAGTATTTT
cdr3_aa: CASSRDAQGDTQYF

v_call: TRBV7-2
d_call: .
j_call: TRBJ2-7
clone_size: few
cdr3_nt: TGTGCCAGCAGCTCAGGGAGCCCTAGCTCCTACGAGCAGTACTTC
cdr3_aa: CASSSGSPSSYEQYF

v_call: TRBV29-1
d_call: .
j_call: TRBJ1-1
clone_size: many
cdr3_nt: TGCAGCGTTGAAGACAGGGGTGAGACTTTCTTT
cdr3_aa: CSVEDRGETFF

v_call: TRBV29-1
d_call: .
j_call: TRBJ2-7
clone_size: .
cdr3_nt: TGCAGCGTAACTAATGAAAACGAGCAGTACTTC
cdr3_aa: CSVTNENEQYF

v_call: TRBV6-1
d_call: .
j_call: TRBJ1-5
clone_size: few
cdr3_nt: TGTGCCAGCGGGGACGGCCGGGGGCAGCCCCAGCATTTT
cdr3_aa: CASGDGRGQPQHF

v_call: TRBV6-1
d_call: .
j_call: TRBJ2-2
clone_size: few
cdr3_nt: TGTGCCAGCTTGGCAGGGGTGGGGAACACCGGGGAGCTGTTTTTT
cdr3_aa: CASLAGVGNTGELFF

v_call: TRBV3-1
d_call: .
j_call: TRBJ2-5
clone_size: .
cdr3_nt: TGTGCCAGCAGTCGCGGGCCCCGAGAGACCCAGTACTTC
cdr3_aa: CASSRGPRETQYF

v_call: TRBV12-3/TRBV12-4
d_call: TRBD1
j_call: TRBJ2-2
clone_size: many
cdr3_nt: TGTGCCAGCAGTGCCGGGACAGGGGGAACCGGGGAGCTGTTTTTT
cdr3_aa: CASSAGTGGTGELFF

v_call: TRBV27
d_call: TRBD2
j_call: TRBJ2-7
clone_size: few
cdr3_nt: TGTGCCAGCACCCAGGGACTAGCGGGAGGGGCTTGGTACTTC
cdr3_aa: CASTQGLAGGAWYF

v_call: TRBV5-5
d_call: .
j_call: TRBJ2-7
clone_size: .
cdr3_nt: TGTGCCAGCAGCCGCGCCGGTGGGCGGTACGAGCAGTACTTC
cdr3_aa: CASSRAGGRYEQYF

v_call: TRBV7-9
d_call: .
j_call: TRBJ1-4
clone_size: few
cdr3_nt: TGTGCCAGCAGCCTATCCGGGACTCCCAATGAAAAACTGTTTTTT
cdr3_aa: CASSLSGTPNEKLFF

v_call: TRBV20-1
d_call: .
j_call: TRBJ2-3
clone_size: .
cdr3_nt: TGCAGTGCCTCACCTAGCGAGCCCACAGATACGCAGTATTTT
cdr3_aa: CSASPSEPTDTQYF

v_call: TRBV29-1
d_call: .
j_call: TRBJ1-4
clone_size: few
cdr3_nt: TGCAGCGTCCTTGTTGAAAAACTGTTTTTT
cdr3_aa: CSVLVEKLFF

v_call: TRBV29-1
d_call: .
j_call: TRBJ2-1
clone_size: .
cdr3_nt: TGCAGCGTTGAACTGGCTAGCCCGAGAAATGAGCAGTTCTTC
cdr3_aa: CSVELASPRNEQFF

v_call: TRBV11-2
d_call: .
j_call: TRBJ2-1
clone_size: few
cdr3_nt: TGTGCCAGCAGCCCTTCGGGATTCTACAATGAGCAGTTCTTC
cdr3_aa: CASSPSGFYNEQFF

v_call: TRBV12-3/TRBV12-4
d_call: .
j_call: TRBJ2-3
clone_size: .
cdr3_nt: TGTGCCAGCAGTTTACTGACCCCTAGCACAGATACGCAGTATTTT
cdr3_aa: CASSLLTPSTDTQYF

v_call: TRBV6-5
d_call: TRBD2
j_call: TRBJ2-1
clone_size: few
cdr3_nt: TGTGCCAGCAGTTCTCCTCTAGCGGGAGGTTCCTACAATGAGCAGTTCTTC
cdr3_aa: CASSSPLAGGSYNEQFF

v_call: TRBV20-1
d_call: TRBD2
j_call: TRBJ2-7
clone_size: .
cdr3_nt: TGCAGTGCCCTTGGGACTAGCGGGAGATCCGAGCAGTACTTC
cdr3_aa: CSALGTSGRSEQYF

v_call: TRBV6-2/TRBV6-3
d_call: .
j_call: TRBJ2-7
clone_size: .
cdr3_nt: TGTGCCAGCATGGACCGCGTGCCCTACGAGCAGTACTTC
cdr3_aa: CASMDRVPYEQYF

v_call: TRBV29-1
d_call: .
j_call: TRBJ1-1
clone_size: many
cdr3_nt: TGCAGCGTTGAAGGTCAGATGAACACTGAAGCTTTCTTT
cdr3_aa: CSVEGQMNTEAFF

v_call: TRBV20-1
d_call: .
j_call: TRBJ2-4
clone_size: many
cdr3_nt: TGCAGTGCTAGTGGGCAGGGTGAGGACATTCAGTACTTC
cdr3_aa: CSASGQGEDIQYF